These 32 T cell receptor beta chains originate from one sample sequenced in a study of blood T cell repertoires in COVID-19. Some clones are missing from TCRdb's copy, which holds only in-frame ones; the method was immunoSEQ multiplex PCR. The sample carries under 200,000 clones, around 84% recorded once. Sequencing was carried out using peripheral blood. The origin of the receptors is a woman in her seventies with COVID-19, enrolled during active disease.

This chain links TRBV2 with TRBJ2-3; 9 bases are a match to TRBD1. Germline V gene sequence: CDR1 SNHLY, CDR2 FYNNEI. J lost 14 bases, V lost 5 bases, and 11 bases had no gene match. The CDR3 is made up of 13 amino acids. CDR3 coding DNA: TGTGCCAGCAGTCGGGACAGGGCCCTCGGGGGGTATTTT. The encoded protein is CASSRDRALGGYF.

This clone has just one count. This CDR3 is CASSPTPSVNEQFF. CDR3 DNA sequence: TGTGCCAGCAGCCCGACCCCTAGCGTCAATGAGCAGTTCTTC. The chain joins TRBV11-2 to TRBJ2-1, with a weak D call TRBD2 (6 bases). Trimming pared 5 bases from V and 6 bases from J, leaving 14 bases between. The CDR3 consists of 14 residues. Germline V lookup: CDR1 SGHAT, CDR2 FQNNGV.

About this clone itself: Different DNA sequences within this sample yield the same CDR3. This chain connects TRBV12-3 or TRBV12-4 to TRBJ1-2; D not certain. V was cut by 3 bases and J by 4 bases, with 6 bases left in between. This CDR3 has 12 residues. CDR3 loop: CASSLDSYGYTF. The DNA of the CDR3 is TGTGCCAGCAGTTTGGACTCCTATGGCTACACCTTC.

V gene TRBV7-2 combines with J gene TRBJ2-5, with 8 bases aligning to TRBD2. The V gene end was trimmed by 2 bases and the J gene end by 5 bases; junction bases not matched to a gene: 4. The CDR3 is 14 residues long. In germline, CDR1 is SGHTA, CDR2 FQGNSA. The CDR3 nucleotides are TGTGCCAGCAGCTTAACGGGGGGGCCTGAGACCCAGTACTTC. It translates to CASSLTGGPETQYF.

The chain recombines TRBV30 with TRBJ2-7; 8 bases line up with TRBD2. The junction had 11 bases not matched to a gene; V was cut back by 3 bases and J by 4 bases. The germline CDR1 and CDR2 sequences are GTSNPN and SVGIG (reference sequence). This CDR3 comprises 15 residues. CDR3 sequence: CAWRELAEPIYEQYF. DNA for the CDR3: TGTGCCTGGAGGGAACTAGCGGAGCCAATTTACGAGCAGTACTTC. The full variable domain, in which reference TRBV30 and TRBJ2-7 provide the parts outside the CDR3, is SQTIHQWPATLVQPVGSPLSLECTVEGTSNPNLYWYRQAAGRGLQLLFYSVGIGQISSEVPQNLSASRPQDRQFILSSKKLLLSDSGFYLCAWRELAEPIYEQYFGPGTRLTVT.

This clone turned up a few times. The CDR3 reads CAWSVMMGRRTEAFF. CDR3 coding DNA: TGTGCCTGGAGTGTTATGATGGGCCGGAGGACTGAAGCTTTCTTT. This chain uses TRBV30 with TRBJ1-1, with D unresolved. Germline CDR1 and CDR2: GTSNPN and SVGIG (reference sequence). This CDR3 region has 15 residues. Trimming removed 0 bases at V and 5 bases at J, with 16 bases between.

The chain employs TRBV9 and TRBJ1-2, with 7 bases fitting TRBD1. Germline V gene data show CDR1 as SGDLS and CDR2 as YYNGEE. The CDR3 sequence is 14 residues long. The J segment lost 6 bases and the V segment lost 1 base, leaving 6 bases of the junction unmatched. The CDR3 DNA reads TGTGCCAGCAGCGTAAATGAAGGGACAGATGGCTACACCTTC. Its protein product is CASSVNEGTDGYTF.

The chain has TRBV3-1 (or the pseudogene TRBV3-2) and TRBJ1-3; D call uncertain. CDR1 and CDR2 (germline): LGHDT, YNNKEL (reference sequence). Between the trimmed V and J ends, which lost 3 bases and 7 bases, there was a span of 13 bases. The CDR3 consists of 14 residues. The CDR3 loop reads CASSQGRGWNTIYF. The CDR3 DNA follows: TGTGCCAGCAGCCAGGGCCGGGGTTGGAACACCATATATTTT.

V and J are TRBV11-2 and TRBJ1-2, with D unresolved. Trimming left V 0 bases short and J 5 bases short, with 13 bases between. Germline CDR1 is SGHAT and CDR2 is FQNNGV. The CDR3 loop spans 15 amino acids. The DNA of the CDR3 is TGTGCCAGCAGCTTAGAGGAGGGTTTGGGTTATGGCTACACCTTC. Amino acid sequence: CASSLEEGLGYGYTF.

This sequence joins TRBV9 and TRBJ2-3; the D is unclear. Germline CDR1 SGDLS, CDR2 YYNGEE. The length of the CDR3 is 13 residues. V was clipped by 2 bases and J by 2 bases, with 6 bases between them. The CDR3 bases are TGTGCCAGCAGCGTTGGGCCCACAGATACGCAGTATTTT. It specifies CASSVGPTDTQYF.

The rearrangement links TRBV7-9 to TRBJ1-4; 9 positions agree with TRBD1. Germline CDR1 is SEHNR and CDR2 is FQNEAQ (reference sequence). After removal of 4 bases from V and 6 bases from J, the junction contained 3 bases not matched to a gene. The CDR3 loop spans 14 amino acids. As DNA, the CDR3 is TGTGCCAGCAGCTCCGGGACAGGGCATGAAAAACTGTTTTTT. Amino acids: CASSSGTGHEKLFF.

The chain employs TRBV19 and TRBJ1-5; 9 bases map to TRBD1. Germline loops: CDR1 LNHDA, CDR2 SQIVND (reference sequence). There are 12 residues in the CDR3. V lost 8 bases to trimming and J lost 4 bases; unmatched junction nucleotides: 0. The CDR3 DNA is TGTGCCAGTGGGACAGGGAATCAGCCCCAGCATTTT. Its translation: CASGTGNQPQHF.

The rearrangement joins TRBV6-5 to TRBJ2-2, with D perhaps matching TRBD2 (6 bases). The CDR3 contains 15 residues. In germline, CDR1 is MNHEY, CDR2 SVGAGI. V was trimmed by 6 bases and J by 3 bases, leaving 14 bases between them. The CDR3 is CASRQLRGYTGELFF. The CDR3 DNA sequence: TGTGCCAGCAGGCAACTGCGGGGCTACACCGGGGAGCTGTTTTTT.

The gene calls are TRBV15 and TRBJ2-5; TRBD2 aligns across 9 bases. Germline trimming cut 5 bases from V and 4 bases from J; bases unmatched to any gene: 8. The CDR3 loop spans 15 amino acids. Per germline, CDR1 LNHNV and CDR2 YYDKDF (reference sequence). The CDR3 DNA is TGTGCCACCAGCGAGCCGGGACTAGCAACAGAGACCCAGTACTTC. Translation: CATSEPGLATETQYF.

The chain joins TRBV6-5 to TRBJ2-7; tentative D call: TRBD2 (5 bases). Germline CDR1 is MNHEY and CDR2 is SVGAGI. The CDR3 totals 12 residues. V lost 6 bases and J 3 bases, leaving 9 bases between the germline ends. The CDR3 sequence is CASSVLVYEQYF. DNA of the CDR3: TGTGCCAGCAGCGTACTAGTCTACGAGCAGTACTTC.

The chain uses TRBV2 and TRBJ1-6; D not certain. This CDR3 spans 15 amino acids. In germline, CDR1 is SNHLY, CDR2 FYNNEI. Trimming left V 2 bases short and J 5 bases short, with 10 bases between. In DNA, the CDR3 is TGTGCCAGCAGTGAATCTGGCCCTCATAATTCACCCCTCCACTTT. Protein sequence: CASSESGPHNSPLHF.

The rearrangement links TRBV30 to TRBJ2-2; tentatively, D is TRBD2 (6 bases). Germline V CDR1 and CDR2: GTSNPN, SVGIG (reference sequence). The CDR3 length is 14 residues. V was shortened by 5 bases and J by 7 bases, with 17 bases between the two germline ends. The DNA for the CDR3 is TGTGCCTGGGCCCAGCGGAGGGACGGCGGGGAGCTGTTTTTT. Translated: CAWAQRRDGGELFF.

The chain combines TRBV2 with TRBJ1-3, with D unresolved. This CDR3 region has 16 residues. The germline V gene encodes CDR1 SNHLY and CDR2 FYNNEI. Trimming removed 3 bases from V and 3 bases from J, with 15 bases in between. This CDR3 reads CASSDRWRVSGNTIYF. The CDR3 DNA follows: TGTGCCAGCAGTGATCGCTGGAGGGTCAGTGGAAACACCATATATTTT.

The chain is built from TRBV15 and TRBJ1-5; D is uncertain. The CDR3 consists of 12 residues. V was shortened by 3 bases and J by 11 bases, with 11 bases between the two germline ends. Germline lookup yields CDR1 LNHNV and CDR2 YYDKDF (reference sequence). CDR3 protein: CATSSWAGAQHF. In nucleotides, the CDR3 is TGTGCCACCAGCAGTTGGGCCGGTGCCCAGCATTTT.

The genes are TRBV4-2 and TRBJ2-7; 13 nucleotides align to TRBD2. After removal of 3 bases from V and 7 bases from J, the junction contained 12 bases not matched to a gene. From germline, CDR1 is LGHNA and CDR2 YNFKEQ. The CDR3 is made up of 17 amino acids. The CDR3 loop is CASSQALAGGALREQYF. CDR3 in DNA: TGTGCCAGCAGCCAGGCACTAGCGGGAGGGGCCCTTAGGGAGCAGTACTTC.

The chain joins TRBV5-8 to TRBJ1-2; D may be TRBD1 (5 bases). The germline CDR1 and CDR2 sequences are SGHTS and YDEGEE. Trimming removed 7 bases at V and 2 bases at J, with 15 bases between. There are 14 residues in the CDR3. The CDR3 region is CASRSYRGNYGYTF. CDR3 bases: TGTGCCAGCCGCTCTTACCGGGGGAACTATGGCTACACCTTC.

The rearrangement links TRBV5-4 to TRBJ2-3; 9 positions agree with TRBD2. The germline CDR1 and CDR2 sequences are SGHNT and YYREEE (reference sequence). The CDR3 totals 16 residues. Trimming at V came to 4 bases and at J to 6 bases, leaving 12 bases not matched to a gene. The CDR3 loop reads CASSHEGGGVEDTQYF. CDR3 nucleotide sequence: TGTGCCAGCAGCCATGAGGGCGGGGGGGTAGAGGATACGCAGTATTTT.

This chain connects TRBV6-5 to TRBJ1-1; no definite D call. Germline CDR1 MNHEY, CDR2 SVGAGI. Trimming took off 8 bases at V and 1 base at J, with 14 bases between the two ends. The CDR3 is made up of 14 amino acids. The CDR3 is CASLRGGSNTEAFF. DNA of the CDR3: TGTGCCAGCCTTCGTGGAGGCTCGAACACTGAAGCTTTCTTT.

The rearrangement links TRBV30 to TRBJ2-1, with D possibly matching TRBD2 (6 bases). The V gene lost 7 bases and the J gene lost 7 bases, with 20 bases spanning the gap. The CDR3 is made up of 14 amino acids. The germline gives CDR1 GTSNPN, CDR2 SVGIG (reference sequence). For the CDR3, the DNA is TGTGCCTCCACACGCCCCCCCGCGGGAAATGAGCAGTTCTTC. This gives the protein CASTRPPAGNEQFF.

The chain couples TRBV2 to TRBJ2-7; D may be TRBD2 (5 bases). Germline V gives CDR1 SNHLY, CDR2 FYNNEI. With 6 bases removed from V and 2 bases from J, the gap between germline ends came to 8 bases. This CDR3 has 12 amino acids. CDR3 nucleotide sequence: TGTGCCAGCAGCCAGGAGGCCTACGAGCAGTACGTC. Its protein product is CASSQEAYEQYV.

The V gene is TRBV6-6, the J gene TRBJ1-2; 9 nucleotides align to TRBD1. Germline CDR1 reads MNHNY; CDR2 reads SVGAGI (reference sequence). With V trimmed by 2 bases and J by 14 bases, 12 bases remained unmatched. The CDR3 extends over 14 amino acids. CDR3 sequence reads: CASSYALPGQGETF. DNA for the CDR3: TGTGCCAGCAGTTACGCCTTACCGGGACAGGGAGAGACCTTC.

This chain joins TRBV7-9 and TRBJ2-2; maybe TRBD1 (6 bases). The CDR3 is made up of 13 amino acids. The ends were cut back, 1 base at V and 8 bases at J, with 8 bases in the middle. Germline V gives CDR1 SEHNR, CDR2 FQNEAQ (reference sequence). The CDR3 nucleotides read TGTGCCAGCAGCTTAGGACAGGCGGGGGAGCTGTTTTTT. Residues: CASSLGQAGELFF.

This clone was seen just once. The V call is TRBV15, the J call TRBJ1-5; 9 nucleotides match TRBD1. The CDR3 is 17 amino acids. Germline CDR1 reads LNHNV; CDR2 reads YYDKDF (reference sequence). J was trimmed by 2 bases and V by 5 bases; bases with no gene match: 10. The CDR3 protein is CATSGTGGGRRNQPQHF. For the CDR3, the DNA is TGTGCCACCAGCGGAACAGGGGGCGGGAGGCGCAATCAGCCCCAGCATTTT.

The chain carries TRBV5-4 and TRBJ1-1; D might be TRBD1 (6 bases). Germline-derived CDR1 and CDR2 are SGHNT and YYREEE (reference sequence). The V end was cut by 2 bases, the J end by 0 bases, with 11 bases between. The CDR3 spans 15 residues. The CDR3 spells CASSFSNRVNTEAFF. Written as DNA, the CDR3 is TGTGCCAGCAGCTTCTCCAACAGGGTGAACACTGAAGCTTTCTTT.

The CDR3 nucleotides read TGTGCCAGCAGCTTGGTTGTGGACAGGCCGAACACTGAAGCTTTCTTT. Protein product: CASSLVVDRPNTEAFF. V and J are TRBV5-6 and TRBJ1-1; 7 bases align to TRBD1. Germline CDR1 is SGHDT and CDR2 is YYEEEE. The CDR3 covers 16 residues. V lost 0 bases to trimming and J lost 1 base; unmatched junction nucleotides: 6. The full variable domain, its missing parts supplied by reference TRBV5-6 and TRBJ1-1, is DAGVTQSPTHLIKTRGQQVTLRCSPKSGHDTVSWYQQALGQGPQFIFQYYEEEERQRGNFPDRFSGHQFPNYSSELNVNALLLGDSALYLCASSLVVDRPNTEAFFGQGTRLTVV.

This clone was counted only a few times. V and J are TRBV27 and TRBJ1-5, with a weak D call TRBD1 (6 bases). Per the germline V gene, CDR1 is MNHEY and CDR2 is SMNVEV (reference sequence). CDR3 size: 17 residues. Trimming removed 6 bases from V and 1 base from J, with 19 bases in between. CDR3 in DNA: TGTGCCAGCAGGCCCGCGGGAGGGGGTTCGAGCAATCAGCCCCAGCATTTT. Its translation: CASRPAGGGSSNQPQHF.

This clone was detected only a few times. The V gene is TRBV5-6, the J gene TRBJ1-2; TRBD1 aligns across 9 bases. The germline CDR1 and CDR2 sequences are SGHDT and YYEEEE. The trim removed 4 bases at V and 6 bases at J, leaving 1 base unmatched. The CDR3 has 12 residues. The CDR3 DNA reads TGTGCCAGCAGCCGGGACAGGGATGGCTACACCTTC. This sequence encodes CASSRDRDGYTF.